The 19 T cell receptor beta chains below were found in one sample sequenced in a study of blood T cells in healthy people across ages. Primed by a sample-barcoded 5' primer and a J-beta primer mix, a second PCR proceeded for about 7 to 12 cycles. TCRdb re-derived calls from the 5' RACE reads in MiXCR, one entry per CDR3 protein. There are 1.5 million to 2 million distinct CDR3 sequences in the sample; over 25% occur only once, and roughly 8% lies in the top ten. The sequencing sample was made of blood. The source of these receptors is a woman in her 30s in good health.

This clonotype was counted a few times. The V and J genes are TRBV10-3 and TRBJ2-7, with 7 bases matching TRBD1. With 3 bases clipped from V and 1 base from J, the junction kept 3 bases outside the gene matches. The CDR3 loop spans 14 amino acids. Germline V gene data show CDR1 as ENHRY and CDR2 as SYGVKD. This chain's CDR3 is CAISEGDSSYEQYF. The CDR3 DNA reads as TGTGCCATCAGTGAAGGGGACAGTTCCTACGAGCAGTACTTC.

This clonotype came up a few times. The genes are TRBV5-1 and TRBJ2-1, with 13 bases identical to TRBD2. The CDR3 covers 17 residues. Germline loops: CDR1 SGHRS, CDR2 YFSETQ. J was trimmed by 4 bases and V by 4 bases; bases with no gene match: 8. CDR3 sequence reads: CASSPPGLAGTYNEQFF. CDR3 nucleotide sequence: TGCGCCAGCAGCCCACCGGGACTAGCGGGGACATACAATGAGCAGTTCTTC.

This clonotype was recorded many times. The chain is built from TRBV7-7 and TRBJ2-7; possibly TRBD2 for D (5 bases). V was trimmed by 5 bases and J by 3 bases, leaving 11 bases between them. Germline V lookup: CDR1 SSHAT, CDR2 FNYEAQ (reference sequence). The CDR3 totals 13 residues. The DNA for the CDR3 is TGTGCCAGCAGCAAAGGACTGAACTACGAGCAGTACTTC. Its translation is CASSKGLNYEQYF.

For the CDR3, the DNA is TGTGCCAGCAGCCCCGGGGATGACATATTTGAGACCCAGTACTTC. This translates into CASSPGDDIFETQYF. The chain is built from TRBV5-5 and TRBJ2-5; the D gene is possibly TRBD2 (5 bases). Germline V CDR1 and CDR2: SGHKS, YYEKEE (reference sequence). The V end lost 4 bases, the J end lost 5 bases, and 18 bases lay between the germline ends. The CDR3 runs to 15 residues.

Details on this clonotype: The junction shows a germline mismatch at one end, possibly a read error. The J gene is TRBJ1-1, the V gene TRBV7-9, with TRBD1 as a possible D gene (6 bases). Germline V gene sequence: CDR1 SEHNR, CDR2 FQNEAQ (reference sequence). The CDR3 spans 13 residues. DNA of the CDR3: TGTGCCGGCAGCATCGACAGGAAGAGGAAAGCTTTCTTT. Protein product: CAGSIDRKRKAFF. The full variable domain, with the rest looked up from reference TRBV7-9 and TRBJ1-1, is DTGVSQNPRHKITKRGQNVTFRCDPISEHNRLYWYRQTLGQGPEFLTYFQNEAQLEKSRLLSDRFSAERPKGSFSTLEIQRTEQGDSAMYLCAGSIDRKRKAFFGQGTRLTVV.

This clonotype was observed a single time. The chain joins TRBV12-3 or TRBV12-4 to TRBJ1-6, with D uncertain. The CDR3 consists of 14 residues. Trimming took 6 bases from V and 10 from J, leaving 16 bases between them. CDR3 residues: CASRQWAPGSPLHF. The DNA for the CDR3 is TGTGCCAGCAGACAATGGGCCCCGGGGTCACCCCTCCACTTT.

In its sample, this clonotype was seen a few times. This chain links TRBV9 with TRBJ2-5; no firm D call. The CDR3 has 17 amino acids. The germline CDR1 and CDR2 sequences are SGDLS and YYNGEE. The ends were cut back, 0 bases at V and 0 bases at J, with 15 bases in the middle. The CDR3 here is CASSVGRPDLYQETQYF. CDR3 nucleotide sequence: TGTGCCAGCAGCGTAGGGCGCCCCGACCTGTACCAAGAGACCCAGTACTTC. Drawing the rest from reference TRBV9 and TRBJ2-5, the complete variable domain is DSGVTQTPKHLITATGQRVTLRCSPRSGDLSVYWYQQSLDQGLQFLIQYYNGEERAKGNILERFSAQQFPDLHSELNLSSLELGDSALYFCASSVGRPDLYQETQYFGPGTRLLVL.

In its sample, this clonotype was seen a few times. This chain connects TRBV4-1 to TRBJ2-1; the D gene is possibly TRBD2 (5 bases). V was cut by 0 bases and J by 4 bases, with 10 bases left in between. The CDR3 spans 15 residues. Germline V gene sequence: CDR1 MGHRA, CDR2 YSYEKL. The CDR3 loop is CASSQERTSYNEQFF. Here the CDR3 DNA reads TGCGCCAGCAGCCAAGAGAGGACTTCTTACAATGAGCAGTTCTTC.

The chain uses TRBV2 and TRBJ2-2; possibly TRBD1 for D (6 bases). The CDR3 has 14 residues. Looked up from germline, CDR1 is SNHLY and CDR2 is FYNNEI. With 4 bases removed from V and 7 bases from J, the gap between germline ends came to 13 bases. CDR3 DNA: TGTGCCAGCAGTGGTGGGGGCCGCGTCGGGGAGCTGTTTTTT. This gives the protein CASSGGGRVGELFF.

This rearrangement joins TRBV6-2 or TRBV6-3 to TRBJ2-1; 7 bases map to TRBD1. The J segment lost 1 base and the V segment lost 2 bases, leaving 8 bases of the junction unmatched. This CDR3 contains 17 residues. Germline V gene lookup returns CDR1 MNHEY and CDR2 SVGEGT. CDR3 in DNA: TGTGCCAGCAGTTACGATCTCGAGGACAGGTCCTACAATGAGCAGTTCTTC. It codes for CASSYDLEDRSYNEQFF.

The chain joins TRBV28 to TRBJ2-3; a weak D match, TRBD1 (6 bases). The CDR3 length is 16 residues. Germline lookup yields CDR1 MDHEN and CDR2 SYDVKM. Trimming removed 10 bases at V and 0 bases at J, with 20 bases between. CDR3 nucleotides: TGTGCCATCGGGTCCCGGGACACTACTAGCACAGATACGCAGTATTTT. It specifies CAIGSRDTTSTDTQYF.

This chain uses TRBV11-2 with TRBJ1-2; D is possibly TRBD1 (5 bases). The CDR3 is 13 amino acids. Looked up from germline, CDR1 is SGHAT and CDR2 is FQNNGV. Trimming stripped 6 bases from V and 6 bases from J, with 14 bases between. The CDR3 is CASRGEVPHGYTF. DNA of the CDR3: TGTGCCAGCAGGGGGGAGGTGCCCCATGGCTACACCTTC.

The chain carries TRBV5-5 and TRBJ2-3, with D perhaps being TRBD1 or TRBD2 (5 bases each). Between the trimmed V and J ends, which lost 4 bases and 0 bases, there was a span of 12 bases. The V gene's germline CDR1 is SGHKS and CDR2 YYEKEE (reference sequence). The CDR3 runs to 15 residues. The CDR3 nucleotides are TGTGCCAGCAGCCTTCGGGACGGCAGCACAGATACGCAGTATTTT. Translation: CASSLRDGSTDTQYF. Using reference TRBV5-5 and TRBJ2-3 for the parts outside the CDR3, the full variable domain is DAGVTQSPTHLIKTRGQQVTLRCSPISGHKSVSWYQQVLGQGPQFIFQYYEKEERGRGNFPDRFSARQFPNYSSELNVNALLLGDSALYLCASSLRDGSTDTQYFGPGTRLTVL.

This clonotype has ten or more counts. The chain combines TRBV29-1 with TRBJ1-2; D is unresolved. CDR1 and CDR2 from the germline V gene are SQVTM and ANQGSEA. The CDR3 extends over 13 amino acids. Trimming took off 4 bases at V and 3 bases at J, with 12 bases between the two ends. In DNA, the CDR3 is TGCAGCGTTGGGGCGGGGAGGCACTATGGCTACACCTTC. Protein product: CSVGAGRHYGYTF. Variable domain in full (rest from reference TRBV29-1 and TRBJ1-2): SAVISQKPSRDICQRGTSLTIQCQVDSQVTMMFWYRQQPGQSLTLIATANQGSEATYESGFVIDKFPISRPNLTFSTLTVSNMSPEDSSIYLCSVGAGRHYGYTFGSGTRLTVV.

The table lists this clonotype with a few counts. The CDR3 DNA is TGTGCCAGCAGTTTCCGTCGACTGATTAGCACAGATACGCAGTATTTT. This codes for CASSFRRLISTDTQYF. The chain uses TRBV12-3 or TRBV12-4 and TRBJ2-3; D gene uncertain. CDR3 length: 16 residues. The V gene lost 3 bases and the J gene lost 0 bases, with 13 bases spanning the gap.

The V and J genes are TRBV12-3 or TRBV12-4 and TRBJ2-1, with D perhaps matching TRBD2 (6 bases). The DNA end favors TRBJ2-7, so the J call may be wrong. The CDR3 is made up of 17 amino acids. CDR3: CASRKEGLIFSYNEQYF. The CDR3 DNA reads as TGTGCCAGCAGAAAGGAGGGGCTAATCTTCTCCTACAATGAGCAGTACTTC.

J is TRBJ2-1 and V is TRBV5-5; 8 nucleotides align to TRBD2. J gave up 9 bases and V 1 base, and 6 bases lay outside the gene matches. The CDR3 consists of 14 residues. Germline-derived CDR1 and CDR2 are SGHKS and YYEKEE (reference sequence). CDR3 sequence (DNA): TGTGCCAGCAGCTTGCAGCGGGGGATCGGTGAGCAGTTCTTC. Translating it yields CASSLQRGIGEQFF.

This clonotype was detected only once. One end of the junction is discordant with germline, which a read error may explain. The rearrangement uses TRBV2 and TRBJ1-5, with 10 bases that match TRBD1. From germline, CDR1 is SNHLY and CDR2 FYNNEI. The CDR3 runs to 14 residues. CDR3 amino acids: CACRGTGGNQPQHF. The CDR3 nucleotides are TGTGCCTGCAGAGGGACAGGGGGCAATCAGCCCCAGCATTTT.

CDR3 sequence reads: CASSDFIASTDTQYF. The CDR3 region has the DNA TGTGCCAGCAGTGACTTTATTGCGAGCACAGATACGCAGTATTTT. The rearrangement links TRBV2 to TRBJ2-3; D uncertain. Trimming took off 3 bases at V and 0 bases at J, with 10 bases between the two ends. CDR1 and CDR2 (germline): SNHLY, FYNNEI. The CDR3 has 15 residues. Together with reference TRBV2 and TRBJ2-3, the CDR3 gives the full variable domain: EPEVTQTPSHQVTQMGQEVILRCVPISNHLYFYWYRQILGQKVEFLVSFYNNEISEKSEIFDDQFSVERPDGSNFTLKIRSTKLEDSAMYFCASSDFIASTDTQYFGPGTRLTVL.